One sample yielded the 6 T cell receptor beta chains listed below, sequenced in a study of cytomegalovirus exposure and HLA in healthy donors. 60 Vbeta and 13 Jbeta primers were used in PCR. Sequencing was performed with immunoSEQ multiplex PCR; in TCRdb, only in-frame clones are kept and a portion is missing. The sample shows approximately 140,000 clones, 60% to 85% of them seen only once. Sequencing was carried out using PBMCs. The receptors derive from a male donor in good health and CMV-seronegative.

The genes are TRBV12-5 and TRBJ2-7, with D perhaps matching TRBD2 (5 bases). Germline loops: CDR1 LGHNT, CDR2 FRNRAP. V was pared by 5 bases and J by 3 bases, with 5 bases between. This CDR3 spans 11 amino acids. Here the CDR3 reads CASGGSYEQYF. The CDR3 DNA sequence: TGTGCTAGTGGTGGGAGCTACGAGCAGTACTTC.

V usage is TRBV5-1 and J usage is TRBJ2-3; 8 bases match TRBD1. The CDR3 has 15 amino acids. CDR1 is SGHRS and CDR2 is YFSETQ in the germline V gene. J lost 3 bases, V lost 7 bases, and 10 bases had no gene match. The chain's CDR3 is CASCRRTGGTDTQYF. Written as DNA, the CDR3 is TGCGCCAGCTGTCGGAGAACAGGGGGAACAGATACGCAGTATTTT.

The chain combines TRBV6-1 with TRBJ2-3; D may be TRBD1 (5 bases). The V end was cut by 6 bases, the J end by 0 bases, with 10 bases between. The CDR3 consists of 14 residues. Germline CDR1 reads MNHNS; CDR2 reads SASEGT. The CDR3 sequence is CASSATASTDTQYF. The CDR3 nucleotides are TGTGCCAGCAGCGCGACAGCTAGCACAGATACGCAGTATTTT.

The J gene is TRBJ1-5, the V gene TRBV11-2; 7 bases map to TRBD1. The CDR3 has 15 amino acids. The J segment lost 1 base and the V segment lost 5 bases, leaving 5 bases of the junction unmatched. The V gene's germline CDR1 is SGHAT and CDR2 FQNNGV. In nucleotides, the CDR3 is TGTGCCAGCAGCCTGGGACAGTTGAGCAATCAGCCCCAGCATTTT. It yields the protein CASSLGQLSNQPQHF.

V is TRBV6-6 and J is TRBJ1-2; D remains ambiguous. V gave up 2 bases and J gave up 7 bases, with 14 bases separating them. The CDR3 runs to 14 residues. The germline V gene has CDR1 MNHNY and CDR2 SVGAGI (reference sequence). The CDR3, as DNA: TGTGCCAGCAGTTACGCGACATGGCTCTTTGGCTACACCTTC. This translates into CASSYATWLFGYTF.

The rearrangement joins TRBV6-6 to TRBJ2-7, with TRBD2 matching over 8 bases. After removal of 0 bases from V and 3 bases from J, the junction contained 4 bases not matched to a gene. The CDR3 is 15 amino acids. CDR1 is MNHNY, CDR2 SVGAGI, per germline (reference sequence). The CDR3 is CASSYSGTSSYEQYF. CDR3 bases: TGTGCCAGCAGTTACTCGGGGACTAGTAGCTACGAGCAGTACTTC.